What follows are 2 T cell receptor beta chains derived from one specimen sequenced in a study of T cell responses to AZD1222 COVID-19 vaccine. Some clones are missing from TCRdb's copy, which holds only in-frame ones; the method was immunoSEQ multiplex PCR. The sample lists tens of thousands of clones, about four fifths seen once, with more than 12% in the top ten. This specimen was peripheral blood, taken 28 days after the second AZD1222 dose. These TCRs come from an adult who received the AZD1222 COVID-19 vaccine.

This clone occurred a few times. The V gene is TRBV11-2, the J gene TRBJ2-7, with 8 positions matching TRBD1. The length of the CDR3 is 15 residues. Germline CDR1 SGHAT, CDR2 FQNNGV. Trimming cost V 5 bases and J 6 bases; bases outside gene matches: 12. The CDR3 sequence: CASSPIKGQVAEQYF. The CDR3 DNA sequence: TGTGCCAGCAGCCCCATAAAGGGACAGGTGGCCGAGCAGTACTTC.

This clone was seen a single time. The gene calls are TRBV6-1 and TRBJ2-2; TRBD1 aligns across 7 bases. CDR3 length: 17 residues. The V gene end was trimmed by 3 bases and the J gene end by 6 bases; junction bases not matched to a gene: 13. Germline CDR1 is MNHNS and CDR2 is SASEGT. CDR3 protein: CASSDAAITGVPGELFF. CDR3 nucleotides: TGTGCCAGCAGTGACGCTGCCATTACAGGGGTCCCCGGGGAGCTGTTTTTT.